Following are 2 T cell receptor beta chains from one sample sequenced in a study of blood T cell repertoires in COVID-19. Sequencing used immunoSEQ multiplex PCR; TCRdb keeps in-frame clones, though not all of them. The sample gives roughly 260,000 clones, around 82% of which show up once; 3.6% is in the top ten. Sequences were obtained from PBMCs or T cells enriched from blood (not recorded which). These receptors came from a middle-aged woman who had been exposed to COVID-19.

This clone was recorded once. The rearrangement links TRBV6-5 to TRBJ1-2, with D maybe TRBD1 (5 bases). The CDR3 has 14 amino acids. From germline, CDR1 is MNHEY and CDR2 SVGAGI. Trimming took 6 bases from V and 8 from J, leaving 19 bases between them. The CDR3 loop reads CASSPTWEGTGYTF. CDR3 nucleotides: TGTGCCAGCAGCCCCACCTGGGAGGGGACGGGCTACACCTTC.

This chain links TRBV7-3 with TRBJ2-7, with 9 bases identical to TRBD2. The CDR3 contains 16 residues. V was pared by 5 bases and J by 7 bases, with 15 bases of the junction left unmatched. Germline assignment: CDR1 SGHTA and CDR2 FQGTGA. CDR3 nucleotide sequence: TGTGCCAGCAGCCCAGCGGGCGGGGGGGCCGGGCGAGAGCAGTACTTC. Encoded protein: CASSPAGGGAGREQYF.